The present TCR beta chain was sequenced within a study of cytomegalovirus exposure and HLA in healthy donors (dated 2017 in TCRdb). As for the study more broadly: A later analysis indicated that the 95 to 150 validation repertoires were generated on the platform also employed for the 600 to 750 repertoires of the first cohort. The study was designed to test whether signatures of past pathogen exposure could be identified by cataloging public T cell receptors. Along with the approximately 700-subject first cohort, a separate validation cohort of roughly 110 different subjects was used. The study combined high-throughput TCR immunosequencing, statistical association of individual TCRs with disease status, and machine learning to predict cytomegalovirus infection status. Overall results and qualifications from the work: The classifier was reported to diagnose cytomegalovirus status with high specificity and sensitivity in both the original and validation cohorts. Across donors, most TCR sequences were observed very rarely, whereas some public TCRs were present in many individuals. The authors suggested that the approach could potentially be generalized to other disease states and immunological phenotypes. Subsequent analysis determined that TCRs grouped into clusters in the first cohort also showed a tendency toward co-occurrence across the 130 or so validation repertoires, and 85% to 95% of cluster scores exceeded 0. Three of the identified cytomegalovirus-associated TCR beta chains were confirmed in vitro to be specific for cytomegalovirus antigens. A total of about 150 TCR beta chains were listed by the study as associated with cytomegalovirus. A later analysis had no HLA typing for the validation cohort, so co-occurrence there was scored across all 130 or so repertoires.

Separate from the roughly 650-subject first cohort, the validation cohort of roughly 130 subjects was the group to which the donors belonged. Receptor amplification or capture employed the immunoSEQ multiplex PCR assay. As for the original processing: A statistical classification framework was developed to diagnose cytomegalovirus status using the catalog of TCR beta chain sequences. Entries here come from immuneACCESS through TCRdb and include only in-frame sequences with V and J called. Some clones fail to appear in such tables; in the studies checked, an unresolved V gene covers under half of the shortfall, and the cause of the remainder is unknown. The DNA gave D and trimming, while V, J and clone size come from that table. In this sample the table shows 75,000 to 85,000 clones, approximately 91% of which occur a single time. The ten largest clones represent around 2.1% of the sample. V loses 2 bases, J loses 1 base, and the germline ends lie 11 bases apart. Taken from cysteine to phenylalanine, the CDR3 has 15 residues. Only the CDR3 portion is preserved as DNA: 45 bases, with reading frame beginning at the first base. Sequences SGHTA (CDR1) and FQGNSA (CDR2) are obtained from the germline V gene.

About this clone itself: This clone's antigen is unknown. Base qualities are not recorded, but no much larger clone differs from it by a single base.

Sequencing was performed on PBMCs. The rearranged chain carries TRBV7-2 and TRBJ1-1, with the D segment identity uncertain. The TCR comes from a man younger than 45 in good health and CMV-seronegative. At the DNA level, the sequence is TGTGCCAGCAGCTTAACGGGTCTCTCGAACACTGAAGCTTTCTTT. It translates as CASSLTGLSNTEAFF.